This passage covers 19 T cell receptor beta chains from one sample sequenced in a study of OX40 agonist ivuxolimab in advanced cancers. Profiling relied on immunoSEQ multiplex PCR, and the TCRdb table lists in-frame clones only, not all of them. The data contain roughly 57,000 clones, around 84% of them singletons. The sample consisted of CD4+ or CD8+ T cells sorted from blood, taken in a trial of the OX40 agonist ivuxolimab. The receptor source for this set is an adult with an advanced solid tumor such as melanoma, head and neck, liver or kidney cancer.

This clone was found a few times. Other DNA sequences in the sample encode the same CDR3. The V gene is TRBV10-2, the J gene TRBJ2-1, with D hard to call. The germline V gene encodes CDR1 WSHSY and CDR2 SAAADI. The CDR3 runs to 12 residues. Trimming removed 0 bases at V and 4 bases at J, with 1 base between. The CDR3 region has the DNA TGCGCCAGCAGTGAGTCGTACAATGAGCAGTTCTTC. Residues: CASSESYNEQFF.

CDR3 amino acids: CASSRGMMAEAFF. CDR3 nucleotides: TGTGCCAGCAGTCGGGGAATGATGGCTGAAGCTTTCTTT. The rearrangement uses TRBV6-6 and TRBJ1-1; D gene unclear. Per germline, CDR1 MNHNY and CDR2 SVGAGI (reference sequence). V was shortened by 5 bases and J by 6 bases, with 13 bases between the two germline ends. The CDR3 covers 13 residues.

This chain's CDR3 is CASSSAGTGRPTDTQYF. The DNA of the CDR3 is TGTGCCAGCAGCTCAGCAGGAACAGGGCGCCCCACAGATACGCAGTATTTT. The chain joins TRBV7-2 to TRBJ2-3; a possible D gene is TRBD1 (6 bases). The CDR3 sequence is 17 residues long. The germline V gene encodes CDR1 SGHTA and CDR2 FQGNSA. Trimming shortened V by 4 bases and J by 2 bases, and 19 bases separated the two germline ends.

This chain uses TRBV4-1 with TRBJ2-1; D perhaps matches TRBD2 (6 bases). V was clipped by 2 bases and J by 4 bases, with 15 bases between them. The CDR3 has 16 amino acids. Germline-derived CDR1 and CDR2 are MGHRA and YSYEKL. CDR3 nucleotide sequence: TGCGCCAGCAGCCAACCTCGCGGGACCGCGTACAATGAGCAGTTCTTC. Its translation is CASSQPRGTAYNEQFF.

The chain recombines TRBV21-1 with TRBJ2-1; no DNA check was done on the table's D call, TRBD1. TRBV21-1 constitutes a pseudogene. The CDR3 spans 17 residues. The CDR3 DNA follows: TGTGCCAGCAGCGTTACTTGGTACAGGAGCTCCTACAATGAGCAGTTCTTC. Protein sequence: CASSVTWYRSSYNEQFF.

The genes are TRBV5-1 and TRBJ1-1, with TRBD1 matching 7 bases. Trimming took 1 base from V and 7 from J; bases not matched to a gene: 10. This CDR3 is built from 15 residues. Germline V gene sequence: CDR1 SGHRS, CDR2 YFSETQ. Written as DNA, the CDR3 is TGCGCCAGCAGCTTGACTGGACAGGCCCTGATTGAAGCTTTCTTT. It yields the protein CASSLTGQALIEAFF.

As DNA, the CDR3 is TGTGCCAGCAGCTTAGGCCTTCCCCCCCTAGCAAGCACAGATACGCAGTATTTT. Its translation is CASSLGLPPLASTDTQYF. This chain joins TRBV7-9 and TRBJ2-3; D possibly corresponds to TRBD2 (5 bases). Trimming left V 1 base short and J 0 bases short, with 17 bases between. Looked up from germline, CDR1 is SEHNR and CDR2 is FQNEAQ (reference sequence). The CDR3 extends over 18 amino acids.

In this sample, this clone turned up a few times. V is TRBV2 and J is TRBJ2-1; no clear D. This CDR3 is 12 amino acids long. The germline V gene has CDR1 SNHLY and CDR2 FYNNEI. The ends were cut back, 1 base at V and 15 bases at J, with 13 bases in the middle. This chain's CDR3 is CASSEDVTGTFF. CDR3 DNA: TGTGCCAGCAGTGAAGATGTTACTGGTACGTTCTTC.

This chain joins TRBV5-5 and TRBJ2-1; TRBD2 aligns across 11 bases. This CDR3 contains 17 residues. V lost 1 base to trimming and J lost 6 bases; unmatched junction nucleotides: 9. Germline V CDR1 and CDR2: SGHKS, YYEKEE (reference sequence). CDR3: CASSLLYLSGRANEQFF. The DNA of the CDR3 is TGTGCCAGCAGCTTGCTATACCTTAGCGGGAGGGCCAATGAGCAGTTCTTC.

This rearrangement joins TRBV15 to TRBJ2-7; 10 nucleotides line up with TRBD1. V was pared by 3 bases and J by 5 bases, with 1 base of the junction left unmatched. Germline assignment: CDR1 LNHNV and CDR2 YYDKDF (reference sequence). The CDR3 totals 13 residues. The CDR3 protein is CATSRTGGHEQYF. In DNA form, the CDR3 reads TGTGCCACCAGCAGGACAGGGGGCCACGAGCAGTACTTC.

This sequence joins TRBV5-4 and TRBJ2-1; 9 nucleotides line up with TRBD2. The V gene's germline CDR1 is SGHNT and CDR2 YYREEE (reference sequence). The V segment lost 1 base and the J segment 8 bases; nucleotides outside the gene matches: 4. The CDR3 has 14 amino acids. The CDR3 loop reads CASSLTSGPDEQFF. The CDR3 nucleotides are TGTGCCAGCAGCTTGACTAGCGGGCCGGATGAGCAGTTCTTC.

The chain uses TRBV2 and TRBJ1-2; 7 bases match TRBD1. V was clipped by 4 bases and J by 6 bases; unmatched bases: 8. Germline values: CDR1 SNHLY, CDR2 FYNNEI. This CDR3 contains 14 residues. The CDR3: CASSGARGYDGYTF. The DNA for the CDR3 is TGTGCCAGCAGTGGGGCCAGGGGGTACGATGGCTACACCTTC.

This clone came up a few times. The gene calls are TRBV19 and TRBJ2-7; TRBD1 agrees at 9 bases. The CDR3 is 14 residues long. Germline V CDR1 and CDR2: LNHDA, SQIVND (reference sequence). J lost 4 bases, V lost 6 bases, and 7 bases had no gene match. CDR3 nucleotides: TGTGCCAGTAGCGCCGGGACAGGGCGATACGAGCAGTACTTC. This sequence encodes CASSAGTGRYEQYF.

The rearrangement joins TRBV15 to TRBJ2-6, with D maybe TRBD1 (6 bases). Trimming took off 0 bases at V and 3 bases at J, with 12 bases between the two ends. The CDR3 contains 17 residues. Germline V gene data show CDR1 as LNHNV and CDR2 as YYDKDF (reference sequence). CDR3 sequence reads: CATSRDLRGNGANVLTF. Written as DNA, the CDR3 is TGTGCCACCAGCAGAGACCTAAGGGGGAATGGGGCCAACGTCCTGACTTTC. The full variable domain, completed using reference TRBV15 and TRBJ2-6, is DAMVIQNPRYQVTQFGKPVTLSCSQTLNHNVMYWYQQKSSQAPKLLFHYYDKDFNNEADTPDNFQSRRPNTSFCFLDIRSPGLGDTAMYLCATSRDLRGNGANVLTFGAGSRLTVL.

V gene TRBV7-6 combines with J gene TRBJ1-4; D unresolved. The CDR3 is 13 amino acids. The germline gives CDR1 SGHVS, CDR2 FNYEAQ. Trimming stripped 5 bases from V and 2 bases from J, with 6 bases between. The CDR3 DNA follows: TGTGCCAGCAGCGGGTGGACTAATGAAAAACTGTTTTTT. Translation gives CASSGWTNEKLFF.

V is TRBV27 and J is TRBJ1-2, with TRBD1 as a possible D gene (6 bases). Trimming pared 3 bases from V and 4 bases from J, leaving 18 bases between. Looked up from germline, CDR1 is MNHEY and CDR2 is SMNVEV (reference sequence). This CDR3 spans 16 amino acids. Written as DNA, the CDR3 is TGTGCCAGCAGTTTCGCCGGACAGCAACTCTTCTATGGCTACACCTTC. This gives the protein CASSFAGQQLFYGYTF.

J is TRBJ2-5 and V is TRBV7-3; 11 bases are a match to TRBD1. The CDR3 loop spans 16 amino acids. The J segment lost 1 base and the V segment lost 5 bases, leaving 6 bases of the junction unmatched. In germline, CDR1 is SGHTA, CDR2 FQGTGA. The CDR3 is CASSTGTGGSQETQYF. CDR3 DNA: TGTGCCAGCAGCACCGGGACAGGGGGGTCCCAAGAGACCCAGTACTTC.

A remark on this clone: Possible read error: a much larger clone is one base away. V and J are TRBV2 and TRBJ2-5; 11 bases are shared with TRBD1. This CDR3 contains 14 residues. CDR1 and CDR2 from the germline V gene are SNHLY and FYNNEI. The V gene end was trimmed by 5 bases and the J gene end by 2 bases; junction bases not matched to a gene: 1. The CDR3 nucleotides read TGTGCCAGCAGTCGGGACAGGGGGCAAGAGACCCAGTACTTC. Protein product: CASSRDRGQETQYF.

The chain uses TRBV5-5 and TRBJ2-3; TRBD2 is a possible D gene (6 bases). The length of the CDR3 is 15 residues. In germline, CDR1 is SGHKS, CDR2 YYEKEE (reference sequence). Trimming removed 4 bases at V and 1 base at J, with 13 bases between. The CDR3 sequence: CASSRRVDGTDTQYF. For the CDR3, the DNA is TGTGCCAGCAGCAGGAGGGTGGACGGCACAGATACGCAGTATTTT.